This T cell receptor beta chain came from a study of blood T cell repertoires in COVID-19. V lost 3 bases and J lost 7, with 9 bases in between. Germline assignment: CDR1 SGHAT and CDR2 FQNNGV. The CDR3 has 13 residues. Sequencing used immunoSEQ multiplex PCR; TCRdb keeps in-frame clones, though not all of them. This sample has fewer than 95,000 clones, with 70% to 90% found just once. The sequence came from a middle-aged man with acute or convalescent COVID-19. The sample consisted of peripheral blood. The genes are TRBV11-2 and TRBJ1-4, with D possibly TRBD1 on 5 matching bases. The CDR3 sequence: CASSFTGGEKLFF. The CDR3 DNA follows: TGTGCCAGCAGCTTTACCGGGGGTGAAAAACTGTTTTTT.